This passage covers 21 T cell receptor beta chains from one sample sequenced in a study of beta chain features in type 1 diabetes. Study-level points and caveats: TCRB CDR3s were moderately but significantly shorter in Type 1 diabetes patients in all four CD4+ subsets.

The antigens for these receptors are not known. Of the isolated RNA, all was reverse transcribed, and so the sequenced material was expressed TCRB transcripts. Generated by immunoSEQ multiplex PCR, the TCRdb table keeps only in-frame clones and is missing some. The repertoire holds around 260,000 clones, with about 24% as singletons. Input material: naive CD4+ T cells from blood. The receptor set was obtained from a woman younger than 45 with type 1 diabetes.

This clone has a handful of counts. The CDR3 DNA sequence: TGTGCCACCAGACCGGCCTTGGGGGCCCAAGAGACCCAGTACTTC. It translates to CATRPALGAQETQYF. This chain links TRBV15 with TRBJ2-5; D is possibly TRBD1 (6 bases). CDR3 length: 15 amino acids. V was clipped by 6 bases and J by 1 base, with 15 bases between them. CDR1 and CDR2 (germline): LNHNV, YYDKDF (reference sequence).

The table lists this clone with a few counts. This chain joins TRBV4-1 and TRBJ2-1, with D tentatively TRBD2 (6 bases). V was shortened by 3 bases and J by 3 bases, with 12 bases between the two germline ends. Per germline, CDR1 MGHRA and CDR2 YSYEKL. CDR3 length equals 15 residues. CDR3 sequence (DNA): TGCGCCAGCAGCCACCCCGGGACTCTCTACAATGAGCAGTTCTTC. Encoded protein: CASSHPGTLYNEQFF.

The genes are TRBV7-2 and TRBJ2-5, with D perhaps TRBD1 (5 bases). The CDR3 is 11 residues long. The germline V gene has CDR1 SGHTA and CDR2 FQGNSA. V gave up 8 bases and J gave up 6 bases, with 10 bases separating them. For the CDR3, the DNA is TGTGCCAGCGGCAGGGTCCAGACCCAGTACTTC. It specifies CASGRVQTQYF.

The chain uses TRBV18 and TRBJ2-1; 11 positions match TRBD2. Trimming at V came to 3 bases and at J to 5 bases, leaving 6 bases not matched to a gene. There are 16 residues in the CDR3. Per the germline V gene, CDR1 is KGHSH and CDR2 is LQKENI. The CDR3 loop reads CASSPLLAGAHNEQFF. The CDR3 nucleotides read TGTGCCAGCTCACCTCTACTAGCGGGAGCCCACAATGAGCAGTTCTTC.

The CDR3 region is CASSLTRSSLEQFF. CDR3 bases: TGTGCCAGCAGCTTAACTAGGTCGTCTCTTGAGCAGTTCTTC. The genes are TRBV11-2 and TRBJ2-1; TRBD2 is a possible D gene (5 bases). V was trimmed by 2 bases and J by 9 bases, leaving 14 bases between them. Per the germline V gene, CDR1 is SGHAT and CDR2 is FQNNGV. The CDR3 runs to 14 residues.

The chain is built from TRBV5-4 and TRBJ2-7; possible D gene TRBD2, 6 bases. V gave up 0 bases and J gave up 3 bases, with 13 bases separating them. Germline V lookup: CDR1 SGHNT, CDR2 YYREEE (reference sequence). The CDR3 is made up of 15 amino acids. The CDR3 DNA sequence: TGTGCCAGCAGCTTGGCCGAGGGACTCGGCTACGAGCAGTACTTC. It specifies CASSLAEGLGYEQYF.

The rearrangement uses TRBV11-2 and TRBJ1-3; D gene uncertain. CDR1 is SGHAT, CDR2 FQNNGV, per germline. This CDR3 comprises 13 residues. The germline V and J ends were trimmed by 1 base and 8 bases, with 9 bases remaining between them. Written as DNA, the CDR3 is TGTGCCAGCAGCTTAGGTTTTTCGGACACCATATATTTT. This sequence encodes CASSLGFSDTIYF. Looking up the rest from reference TRBV11-2 and TRBJ1-3 gives the full variable domain: EAGVAQSPRYKIIEKRQSVAFWCNPISGHATLYWYQQILGQGPKLLIQFQNNGVVDDSQLPKDRFSAERLKGVDSTLKIQPAKLEDSAVYLCASSLGFSDTIYFGEGSWLTVV.

This clone was counted a few times. The chain is built from TRBV2 and TRBJ2-7; 10 bases fit TRBD2. The CDR3 is 12 residues long. J was trimmed by 12 bases and V by 3 bases; bases with no gene match: 5. Germline loops: CDR1 SNHLY, CDR2 FYNNEI. CDR3 amino acids: CASSEYSGRLYF. CDR3 DNA sequence: TGTGCCAGCAGTGAGTATAGCGGGAGGCTGTACTTC.

A few counts support this clone. The CDR3 sequence is CSVEGQGIVGSYGYTF. In nucleotides, the CDR3 is TGCAGCGTTGAAGGACAGGGAATTGTAGGAAGCTATGGCTACACCTTC. The genes are TRBV29-1 and TRBJ1-2; 7 bases agree with TRBD1. After removal of 1 base from V and 4 bases from J, the junction contained 12 bases not matched to a gene. Germline CDR1 is SQVTM and CDR2 is ANQGSEA. CDR3 length equals 16 residues.

This clone was found a few times. This sequence joins TRBV30 and TRBJ2-1; D may be TRBD1 (5 bases). Germline V gene lookup returns CDR1 GTSNPN and CDR2 SVGIG (reference sequence). V gave up 0 bases and J gave up 7 bases, with 7 bases separating them. This CDR3 has 12 amino acids. CDR3 in DNA: TGTGCCTGGAGTGTACAGGCGAATGAGCAGTTCTTC. This codes for CAWSVQANEQFF.

This clone was picked up a small number of times. This chain connects TRBV4-1 to TRBJ2-1, with D possibly matching TRBD2 (6 bases). CDR1 MGHRA and CDR2 YSYEKL come from the germline V gene. CDR3 length equals 15 residues. Deletions cut 6 bases from V and 5 bases from J, with 17 bases between. CDR3 sequence: CASRDRDFKNNEQFF. The CDR3 nucleotides are TGCGCCAGCAGAGACCGGGACTTCAAAAACAATGAGCAGTTCTTC.

This clone was seen a handful of times. J is TRBJ1-1 and V is TRBV29-1; 7 nucleotides match TRBD1. V was clipped by 6 bases and J by 4 bases; unmatched bases: 8. Germline lookup yields CDR1 SQVTM and CDR2 ANQGSEA. The CDR3 contains 13 residues. The CDR3 reads CSVAHRGGTEAFF. The CDR3, as DNA: TGCAGCGTGGCCCACAGGGGCGGCACTGAAGCTTTCTTT.

The gene calls are TRBV4-1 and TRBJ1-2; no reliable D call. The CDR3 covers 13 residues. Trimming took 6 bases from V and 3 from J, leaving 11 bases between them. Germline V gives CDR1 MGHRA, CDR2 YSYEKL. CDR3 sequence (DNA): TGCGCCAGCAGAAGAGATATTGACTATGGCTACACCTTC. Its translation is CASRRDIDYGYTF.

The chain joins TRBV30 to TRBJ1-2; D is possibly TRBD1 (6 bases). Per the germline V gene, CDR1 is GTSNPN and CDR2 is SVGIG (reference sequence). Trimming left V 1 base short and J 7 bases short, with 13 bases between. The CDR3 covers 13 residues. Written as DNA, the CDR3 is TGTGCCTGGAGTGCGTCCTCAGGGGTTGGCTACACCTTC. Encoded protein: CAWSASSGVGYTF.

The chain combines TRBV5-4 with TRBJ1-2; 8 bases line up with TRBD1. This CDR3 comprises 14 residues. Germline CDR1 and CDR2: SGHNT and YYREEE (reference sequence). Losses at the gene ends were 6 bases for V and 7 bases for J; bases not matched to a gene: 11. CDR3 amino acids: CASNMGDGQGGYTF. The CDR3 DNA follows: TGTGCCAGCAACATGGGGGACGGACAGGGTGGCTACACCTTC.

This clone has just a few counts. This chain connects TRBV29-1 to TRBJ1-2; D is perhaps TRBD1 (6 bases). CDR3 length: 11 amino acids. With 5 bases removed from V and 5 bases from J, the gap between germline ends came to 9 bases. The V gene's germline CDR1 is SQVTM and CDR2 ANQGSEA. The CDR3 region has the DNA TGCAGCGTTCGGACAGTTTATGGCTACACCTTC. Amino acid sequence: CSVRTVYGYTF.

This clone showed up just a few times. This rearrangement joins TRBV27 to TRBJ2-3; D is uncertain. The CDR3 sequence is 16 residues long. V was cut by 6 bases and J by 1 base, with 17 bases left in between. The germline CDR1 and CDR2 sequences are MNHEY and SMNVEV (reference sequence). The CDR3 nucleotides are TGTGCCAGCAGCCGAACTCTCATTCCGGGCACAGATACGCAGTATTTT. Protein product: CASSRTLIPGTDTQYF.

This clone turned up a few times. The V call is TRBV29-1, the J call TRBJ2-5, with D maybe TRBD1 (6 bases). V was shortened by 4 bases and J by 3 bases, with 9 bases between the two germline ends. CDR1 and CDR2 from the germline V gene are SQVTM and ANQGSEA. The CDR3 length is 12 residues. The CDR3 nucleotides are TGCAGCGTTGTCTCAGGGGAAGAGACCCAGTACTTC. It translates to CSVVSGEETQYF. The full variable domain, completed using reference TRBV29-1 and TRBJ2-5, is SAVISQKPSRDICQRGTSLTIQCQVDSQVTMMFWYRQQPGQSLTLIATANQGSEATYESGFVIDKFPISRPNLTFSTLTVSNMSPEDSSIYLCSVVSGEETQYFGPGTRLLVL.

The table lists this clone with a few counts. V is TRBV1 and J is TRBJ2-7; TRBD1 is the table's D call, not checked against the DNA. TRBV1 is shown as a pseudogene. This CDR3 spans 17 amino acids. CDR3 in amino acids: CTSSHTSPGQGAFEQYF. Here the CDR3 DNA reads TGCACCAGCAGCCACACTTCACCGGGACAGGGGGCGTTCGAGCAGTACTTC.

V usage is TRBV7-9 and J usage is TRBJ1-5; 10 bases are shared with TRBD1. With V trimmed by 5 bases and J by 5 bases, 6 bases remained unmatched. There are 15 residues in the CDR3. Germline-derived CDR1 and CDR2 are SEHNR and FQNEAQ (reference sequence). The DNA for the CDR3 is TGTGCCAGCAGCCCCGGGACAGGGGTCGATCAGCCCCAGCATTTT. Translated, it gives CASSPGTGVDQPQHF.

The genes are TRBV7-9 and TRBJ2-1; the D is unclear. The germline V gene has CDR1 SEHNR and CDR2 FQNEAQ (reference sequence). V was clipped by 7 bases and J by 10 bases, with 11 bases between them. The CDR3 consists of 11 residues. The CDR3 reads CASNRRREQFF. The CDR3 DNA follows: TGTGCCAGCAATCGAAGGCGGGAGCAGTTCTTC.